A selection of T cell receptor beta chains follows, all from one sample in a study of T cells in localized non-small cell lung cancer. Sequencing was performed with immunoSEQ multiplex PCR; in TCRdb, only in-frame clones are kept and a portion is missing. The sample lists tens of thousands of clones, just over 85% seen once, with 15% to 20% in the top ten. The sequences come from peripheral blood, collected before any cancer treatment. Receptors originate from a male donor older than 55 with stage III squamous cell lung carcinoma. CDR3s include the opening cysteine and the closing phenylalanine or tryptophan. D genes are given only for firm matches. A row's size may be missing; if present it is once, few, many or a size class.

v_gene: TRBV18
d_gene: TRBD1
abundance: .
j_gene: TRBJ2-7
CDR3nt: TGTGCCAGCTCACCACCGGGACAGAACTACGAGCAGTACTTC
CDR3aa: CASSPPGQNYEQYF

v_gene: TRBV29-1
d_gene: TRBD2
abundance: once
j_gene: TRBJ2-5
CDR3nt: TGCAGCGTCCTAGCGGGAGGAACCCAAGAGACCCAGTACTTC
CDR3aa: CSVLAGGTQETQYF

v_gene: TRBV5-1
d_gene: TRBD2
abundance: .
j_gene: TRBJ2-1
CDR3nt: TGCGCCAGCAGCTTGGGGGAAAGCGGGGGCTCTAGGGAGCAGTTCTTC
CDR3aa: CASSLGESGGSREQFF

v_gene: TRBV9
d_gene: .
abundance: .
j_gene: TRBJ2-3
CDR3nt: TGTGCCAGCAGCGCAAGAGTCTTCACAGATACGCAGTATTTT
CDR3aa: CASSARVFTDTQYF

v_gene: TRBV28
d_gene: .
abundance: .
j_gene: TRBJ2-2
CDR3nt: TGTGCCAGCAGTTCCCTGACAGCGAACACCGGGGAGCTGTTTTTT
CDR3aa: CASSSLTANTGELFF

v_gene: TRBV9
d_gene: TRBD2
abundance: .
j_gene: TRBJ2-3
CDR3nt: TGTGCCAGCAGCCTAGCGGGAGGTACGACAGATACGCAGTATTTT
CDR3aa: CASSLAGGTTDTQYF

v_gene: TRBV29-1
d_gene: TRBD1
abundance: .
j_gene: TRBJ2-7
CDR3nt: TGCAGCGCCCGAGTCGGGACAGGGATCTACGAGCAGTACTTC
CDR3aa: CSARVGTGIYEQYF

v_gene: TRBV7-9
d_gene: .
abundance: many
j_gene: TRBJ2-7
CDR3nt: TGTGCCAGCAGCCCGTCCTACGAGCAGTACTTC
CDR3aa: CASSPSYEQYF

v_gene: TRBV5-5
d_gene: TRBD1
abundance: .
j_gene: TRBJ2-2
CDR3nt: TGTGCCAGCAGCTGGCCCAGGGGGGACAGGGATTTGACCGGGGAGCTGTTTTTT
CDR3aa: CASSWPRGDRDLTGELFF

v_gene: TRBV18
d_gene: .
abundance: .
j_gene: TRBJ2-7
CDR3nt: TGTGCCAGCTCACAAGGACTCCCGGAACTTCCCTACGAGCAGTACTTC
CDR3aa: CASSQGLPELPYEQYF

v_gene: TRBV5-6
d_gene: TRBD1
abundance: .
j_gene: TRBJ2-3
CDR3nt: TGTGCCAGCAGCTGGCTGGACAGGGGATCCGATTTT
CDR3aa: CASSWLDRGSDF

v_gene: TRBV27
d_gene: .
abundance: .
j_gene: TRBJ1-1
CDR3nt: TGTGCCAGCAGTTTATCGTGGCAGCGACGACAAGCTTTCTTT
CDR3aa: CASSLSWQRRQAFF

v_gene: TRBV7-3
d_gene: .
abundance: .
j_gene: TRBJ2-7
CDR3nt: TGTGCCAGCAGCTTAACTCCCAAGTCTGGCGGGGACTCCTACGAGCAGTACTTC
CDR3aa: CASSLTPKSGGDSYEQYF

v_gene: TRBV27
d_gene: .
abundance: few
j_gene: TRBJ2-7
CDR3nt: TGTGCCAGCTCGGACAACTCCTACGAGCAGTACTTC
CDR3aa: CASSDNSYEQYF

v_gene: TRBV5-1
d_gene: .
abundance: .
j_gene: TRBJ1-1
CDR3nt: TGCGCCAGCAGCCTCACCGGGACGGGGAACACTGAAGCTTTCTTT
CDR3aa: CASSLTGTGNTEAFF

v_gene: TRBV27
d_gene: TRBD1
abundance: .
j_gene: TRBJ1-2
CDR3nt: TGTGCCAGCAGTCCAGACAGGGACAACTATGGCTACACCTTC
CDR3aa: CASSPDRDNYGYTF

v_gene: TRBV7-4
d_gene: TRBD1
abundance: .
j_gene: TRBJ1-4
CDR3nt: TGTGCCAGCAGCCAAATCCAATGGACAGGGAATGAAAAACTGTTTTTT
CDR3aa: CASSQIQWTGNEKLFF

v_gene: TRBV7-8
d_gene: TRBD1
abundance: few
j_gene: TRBJ1-2
CDR3nt: TGTGCCAGCAGCTTATCCGGGACAGGGGGCTACACCTTC
CDR3aa: CASSLSGTGGYTF

v_gene: TRBV4-1
d_gene: .
abundance: .
j_gene: TRBJ2-1
CDR3nt: TGCGCCAGCAGCCAAGTAGAACTCTACAATGAGCAGTTCTTC
CDR3aa: CASSQVELYNEQFF

v_gene: TRBV5-1
d_gene: .
abundance: .
j_gene: TRBJ2-2
CDR3nt: TGCGCCAGCAGCTTGGGCCCCGTCAACACCGGGGAGCTGTTTTTT
CDR3aa: CASSLGPVNTGELFF

v_gene: TRBV7-2
d_gene: .
abundance: .
j_gene: TRBJ1-6
CDR3nt: TGTGCCAGCAGCTTTCTGGGACCAGGGGTTTCACCCCTCCACTTT
CDR3aa: CASSFLGPGVSPLHF

v_gene: TRBV5-4
d_gene: TRBD1
abundance: .
j_gene: TRBJ1-4
CDR3nt: TGTGCCAGCAGCCCAGACAGGGGGACTGAAAAACTGTTTTTT
CDR3aa: CASSPDRGTEKLFF

v_gene: TRBV28
d_gene: .
abundance: .
j_gene: TRBJ2-5
CDR3nt: TGTGCCAGCAGTTTACCGGGGTACCAAGAGACCCAGTACTTC
CDR3aa: CASSLPGYQETQYF

v_gene: TRBV11-1
d_gene: .
abundance: .
j_gene: TRBJ2-3
CDR3nt: TGTGCCAGCAGCTTGTGGCCTGCCGGGGATACGCAGTATTTT
CDR3aa: CASSLWPAGDTQYF

v_gene: TRBV19
d_gene: TRBD1
abundance: .
j_gene: TRBJ1-5
CDR3nt: TGTGCCAGTAGGGAGGGGACAGGGACCAATCAGCCCCAGCATTTT
CDR3aa: CASREGTGTNQPQHF

v_gene: TRBV19
d_gene: TRBD2
abundance: .
j_gene: TRBJ2-5
CDR3nt: TGTGCCAGTAGTATGGGGACTAGCGGGAGAGAAGGAGAGACCCAGTACTTC
CDR3aa: CASSMGTSGREGETQYF

v_gene: TRBV5-1
d_gene: .
abundance: .
j_gene: TRBJ2-5
CDR3nt: TGCGCCAGCAGCTTGTTCGTTCTAGGAGAGACCCAGTACTTC
CDR3aa: CASSLFVLGETQYF

v_gene: TRBV19
d_gene: .
abundance: .
j_gene: TRBJ2-2
CDR3nt: TGTGCCAGTAGGACCGACAACACCGGGGAGCTGTTTTTT
CDR3aa: CASRTDNTGELFF

v_gene: TRBV13
d_gene: .
abundance: .
j_gene: TRBJ2-3
CDR3nt: TGTGCCAGCAGCTCAATTCGGGTAGAGGAAACAGATACGCAGTATTTT
CDR3aa: CASSSIRVEETDTQYF

v_gene: TRBV7-9
d_gene: TRBD1
abundance: .
j_gene: TRBJ2-3
CDR3nt: TGTGCCAGCAGCTTATCAGGGGGAGAAGATACGCAGTATTTT
CDR3aa: CASSLSGGEDTQYF

v_gene: TRBV19
d_gene: .
abundance: .
j_gene: TRBJ1-6
CDR3nt: TGTGCCAGTAGTGATGGGACAAACTATAATTCACCCCTCCACTTT
CDR3aa: CASSDGTNYNSPLHF

v_gene: TRBV6-5
d_gene: TRBD1
abundance: .
j_gene: TRBJ1-4
CDR3nt: TGTGCCAGCAGTTACTCGGGACAGGGGAGTGAAAAACTGTTTTTT
CDR3aa: CASSYSGQGSEKLFF

v_gene: TRBV11-2
d_gene: .
abundance: .
j_gene: TRBJ2-1
CDR3nt: TGTGCCAGCAGCTTAGATCCGGGGATCGCCTACAATGAGCAGTTCTTC
CDR3aa: CASSLDPGIAYNEQFF

v_gene: TRBV9
d_gene: .
abundance: once
j_gene: TRBJ2-5
CDR3nt: TGTGCCAGCAGCCCAGGGGACGGATACTTAGAGACCCAGTACTTC
CDR3aa: CASSPGDGYLETQYF

v_gene: TRBV6-5
d_gene: TRBD1
abundance: .
j_gene: TRBJ1-2
CDR3nt: TGTGCCAGCAGCCCGACAGGGGGCCTCTATGGCTACACCTTC
CDR3aa: CASSPTGGLYGYTF

v_gene: TRBV27
d_gene: .
abundance: .
j_gene: TRBJ2-3
CDR3nt: TGTGCCAGCAGTTTTAGGGGGGATACGCAGTATTTT
CDR3aa: CASSFRGDTQYF

v_gene: TRBV7-3
d_gene: .
abundance: .
j_gene: TRBJ1-1
CDR3nt: TGTGCCAGCAGCTTAAGGGGGAGTGACACTGAAGCTTTCTTT
CDR3aa: CASSLRGSDTEAFF

v_gene: TRBV4-3
d_gene: .
abundance: .
j_gene: TRBJ2-5
CDR3nt: TGCGCCAGCAGCCAAGGGACACTTGCCCAGGGGTTTAGAGAGACCCAGTACTTC
CDR3aa: CASSQGTLAQGFRETQYF

v_gene: TRBV29-1
d_gene: .
abundance: .
j_gene: TRBJ1-5
CDR3nt: TGCAGCGTCCAGGAACCGAACCAGCCCCAGCATTTT
CDR3aa: CSVQEPNQPQHF

v_gene: TRBV11-1
d_gene: .
abundance: .
j_gene: TRBJ1-1
CDR3nt: TGTGCCAGCAGTTCGCCGGTCAGGGGCACTGAAGCTTTCTTT
CDR3aa: CASSSPVRGTEAFF

v_gene: TRBV30
d_gene: .
abundance: .
j_gene: TRBJ1-1
CDR3nt: TGTGCCTGGATAAGGATCTCCCCACGCGGGGAAGCTTTCTTT
CDR3aa: CAWIRISPRGEAFF

v_gene: TRBV5-1
d_gene: .
abundance: .
j_gene: TRBJ2-7
CDR3nt: TGCGCCAGCAGCTTCCCTGGGTATGACGAGCAGTACTTC
CDR3aa: CASSFPGYDEQYF

v_gene: TRBV5-4
d_gene: .
abundance: .
j_gene: TRBJ1-1
CDR3nt: TGTGCCAGCAGCTTGGGCCTTTCGGGGCAGGGGACTGAAGCTTTCTTT
CDR3aa: CASSLGLSGQGTEAFF

v_gene: TRBV27
d_gene: TRBD1
abundance: .
j_gene: TRBJ1-5
CDR3nt: TGTGCCAGCAGACAGGGGTATAATCAGCCCCAGCATTTT
CDR3aa: CASRQGYNQPQHF

v_gene: TRBV7-2
d_gene: .
abundance: .
j_gene: TRBJ1-4
CDR3nt: TGTGCCAGCAGCTTAGCGGCGGGGTCTAATGAAAAACTGTTTTTT
CDR3aa: CASSLAAGSNEKLFF

v_gene: TRBV6-5
d_gene: .
abundance: .
j_gene: TRBJ2-7
CDR3nt: TGTGCCAGCAGTTACGGGCCCTGGGACGAGCAGTACTTC
CDR3aa: CASSYGPWDEQYF

v_gene: TRBV6-5
d_gene: .
abundance: .
j_gene: TRBJ1-2
CDR3nt: TGTGCCAGCAGCTCAGGTGTCGCTAACTATGGCTACACCTTC
CDR3aa: CASSSGVANYGYTF

v_gene: TRBV19
d_gene: .
abundance: .
j_gene: TRBJ2-3
CDR3nt: TGTGCCAGTAGTATTCCCCGACAGGGGACTAAAATGGATACGCAGTATTTT
CDR3aa: CASSIPRQGTKMDTQYF

v_gene: TRBV10-3
d_gene: .
abundance: .
j_gene: TRBJ1-4
CDR3nt: TGTGCCATCAGTGAGTCGACGGGCCTACCGGCAGAAAAACTGTTTTTT
CDR3aa: CAISESTGLPAEKLFF

v_gene: TRBV29-1
d_gene: TRBD1
abundance: .
j_gene: TRBJ1-1
CDR3nt: TGCAGCGCAAAACGGGACAGGGCGGATGAAGCTTTCTTT
CDR3aa: CSAKRDRADEAFF

v_gene: TRBV27
d_gene: TRBD1
abundance: .
j_gene: TRBJ1-3
CDR3nt: TGTGCCAGCAGTTTAAGGACAGGGGCGAGCTCTGGAAACACCATATATTTT
CDR3aa: CASSLRTGASSGNTIYF

v_gene: TRBV7-2
d_gene: .
abundance: .
j_gene: TRBJ2-3
CDR3nt: TGTGCCAGCAGCCGTCCTGGGGGCAGCACAGATACGCAGTATTTT
CDR3aa: CASSRPGGSTDTQYF

v_gene: TRBV2
d_gene: .
abundance: .
j_gene: TRBJ2-5
CDR3nt: TGTGCCAGCAGTGAAAACCAAGAGACCCAGTACTTC
CDR3aa: CASSENQETQYF